This is a list of T cell receptor beta chains from one sample in a study of cytomegalovirus exposure and HLA in healthy donors. Sequenced by immunoSEQ multiplex PCR; TCRdb stores in-frame clones only, minus some. The sample records 85,000 to 120,000 clones, 60% to 75% being singletons. What was sequenced was PBMCs. The receptor source for this set is a male donor in good health and CMV-seropositive. Both conserved end residues are part of each CDR3. The D gene is left open where the match is weak. The listing skips clone size in some rows; elsewhere it reads once, few, many or a size class.

>once|TRBV7-9|TRBD1|TRBJ1-5
TGTGCCAGCAGCCTGACAGGGATCGATCAGCCCCAGCATTTT
CASSLTGIDQPQHF
>NA|TRBV7-2|NA|TRBJ1-2
TGTGCCAGCAGCCCTCACTATGGCTACACCTTC
CASSPHYGYTF
>few|TRBV6-1|NA|TRBJ2-6
TGTGCCAGCAGCGTGGGGGCTTCTGGGGCCAACGTCCTGACTTTC
CASSVGASGANVLTF
>few|TRBV6-4|NA|TRBJ2-2
TGTGCCAGCAGCCAAAAGGGGATCGACAGTGAAACCGGGGAGCTGTTTTTT
CASSQKGIDSETGELFF
>NA|TRBV5-1|NA|TRBJ2-3
TGCGCCAGCAGCTTTTCCACGGGGAGCACAGATACGCAGTATTTT
CASSFSTGSTDTQYF
>NA|TRBV5-1|TRBD1|TRBJ1-1
TGCGCCAGCAGCCCGACAGGGTTTCAAGAAGCTTTCTTT
CASSPTGFQEAFF
>NA|TRBV29-1|TRBD2|TRBJ2-7
TGCAGCGTTGTCCCTGGTCTAGCGGCCTACGAGCAGTACTTC
CSVVPGLAAYEQYF
>once|TRBV7-2|TRBD1|TRBJ2-7
TGTGCCAGCAGTTTGGGACAGGTCTCCTACGAGCAGTACTTC
CASSLGQVSYEQYF
>NA|TRBV27|TRBD1|TRBJ2-1
TGTGCCAGCAGTGTAGGGGGCGCCTACAATGAGCAGTTCTTC
CASSVGGAYNEQFF
>NA|TRBV28|TRBD1|TRBJ2-4
TGTGCCAGCAGTTTAGGCCAGGGGGCGGGCATTCAGTACTTC
CASSLGQGAGIQYF
>NA|TRBV19|TRBD2|TRBJ2-1
TGTGCCAGTAGTATAGAACGGACTAGATCAAATGAGCAGTTCTTC
CASSIERTRSNEQFF
>NA|TRBV27|NA|TRBJ2-7
TGTGCCAGCAGTCTCAGTGGGCCCTACGAGCAGTACTTC
CASSLSGPYEQYF